Below, one T cell receptor (beta chain) is given with its context. No antigen is known for it. The entry originates in a study of T cell responses to AZD1222 COVID-19 vaccine. General study findings and limits: The sample set comprised mostly white British donors with more females, and clonal diversity was possibly underestimated. The study sampled repertoires only after the peak T cell response. Two AZD1222 administrations were followed by greater Spike-specific TCR breadth and depth.

Generated by immunoSEQ multiplex PCR, the TCRdb table keeps only in-frame clones and is missing some. The data contain about 170,000 clones, 85% to 95% of them seen just once; the ten biggest clones take up about 4%. The source of this sequence is an adult in good health. Here the sequenced sample was peripheral blood, taken on day 0 of AZD1222 vaccination.

CDR3 region: CASSFHTSGEQFF. Written as DNA, the CDR3 is TGTGCCAGCAGCTTCCATACTAGCGGTGAGCAGTTCTTC. V is TRBV11-3 and J is TRBJ2-1; TRBD2 matches at 8 bases. This CDR3 has 13 amino acids. V lost 3 bases, J lost 9 bases, and 4 bases stayed unmatched. Looked up from germline, CDR1 is SGHNT and CDR2 is YENEEA. The full variable domain, completed using reference TRBV11-3 and TRBJ2-1, is EAGVVQSPRYKIIEKKQPVAFWCNPISGHNTLYWYLQNLGQGPELLIRYENEEAVDDSQLPKDRFSAERLKGVDSTLKIQPAELGDSAVYLCASSFHTSGEQFFGPGTRLTVL.